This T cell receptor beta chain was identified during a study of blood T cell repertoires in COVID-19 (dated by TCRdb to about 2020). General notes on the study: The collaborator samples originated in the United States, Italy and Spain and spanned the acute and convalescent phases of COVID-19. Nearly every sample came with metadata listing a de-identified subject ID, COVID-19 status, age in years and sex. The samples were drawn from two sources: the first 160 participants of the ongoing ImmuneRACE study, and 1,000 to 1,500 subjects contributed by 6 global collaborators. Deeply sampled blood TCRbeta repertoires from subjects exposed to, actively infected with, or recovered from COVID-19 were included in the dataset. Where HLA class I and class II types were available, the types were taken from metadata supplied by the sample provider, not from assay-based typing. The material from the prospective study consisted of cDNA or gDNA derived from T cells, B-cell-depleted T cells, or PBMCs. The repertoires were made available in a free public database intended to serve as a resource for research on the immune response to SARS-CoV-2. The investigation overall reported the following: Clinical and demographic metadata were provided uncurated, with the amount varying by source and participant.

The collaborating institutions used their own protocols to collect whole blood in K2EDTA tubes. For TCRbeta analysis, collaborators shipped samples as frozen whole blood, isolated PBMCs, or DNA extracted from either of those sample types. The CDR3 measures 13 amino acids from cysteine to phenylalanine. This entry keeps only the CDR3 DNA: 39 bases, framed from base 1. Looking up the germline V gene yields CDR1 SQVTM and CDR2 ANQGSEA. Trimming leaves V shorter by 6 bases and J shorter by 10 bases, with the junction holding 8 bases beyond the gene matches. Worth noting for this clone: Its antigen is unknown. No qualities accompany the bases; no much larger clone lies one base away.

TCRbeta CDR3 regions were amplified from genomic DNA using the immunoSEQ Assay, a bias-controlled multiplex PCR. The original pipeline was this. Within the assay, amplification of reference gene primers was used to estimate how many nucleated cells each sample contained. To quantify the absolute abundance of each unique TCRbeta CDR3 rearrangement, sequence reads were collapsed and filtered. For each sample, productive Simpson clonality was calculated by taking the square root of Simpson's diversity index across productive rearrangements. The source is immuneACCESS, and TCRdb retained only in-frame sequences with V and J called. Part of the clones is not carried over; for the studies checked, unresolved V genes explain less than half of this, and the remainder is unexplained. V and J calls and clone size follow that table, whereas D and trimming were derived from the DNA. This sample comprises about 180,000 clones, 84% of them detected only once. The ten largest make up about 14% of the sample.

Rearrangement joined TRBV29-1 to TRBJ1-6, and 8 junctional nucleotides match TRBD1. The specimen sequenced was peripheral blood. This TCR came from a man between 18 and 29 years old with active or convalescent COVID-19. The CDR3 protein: CSVRQGKESPLHF. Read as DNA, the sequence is TGCAGCGTGAGACAGGGGAAGGAATCACCCCTCCACTTT.